This TCR beta chain appears in the sequencing data of a study of OX40 agonist ivuxolimab in advanced cancers. Findings and limits, study-wide: On average, CD8+ T cells showed a greater number of expanded clones than CD4+.

For this clone: Its target is unknown.

Blood draws occurred at baseline, cycle 4 day 1, and cycle 7 day 1. The CDR3 runs 16 residues. CDR1 is SGHTA, CDR2 FQGTGA, per germline. V shed 5 bases and J 0 bases; nucleotides not matched to a gene: 7. This table comes from immunoSEQ multiplex PCR, and its TCRdb copy is limited to in-frame clones, with some not included. The sample yields 57,000 or so clones, around 84% seen once. This receptor was obtained from an adult with an advanced solid tumor such as melanoma, head and neck, liver or kidney cancer. The V call is TRBV7-3, the J call TRBJ2-1, with 7 positions matching TRBD1. The input for sequencing was CD4+ or CD8+ T cells sorted from blood, taken in a trial of the OX40 agonist ivuxolimab. The CDR3 DNA is TGTGCCAGCAGCCCGCGGACAGGAAGCTCCTACAATGAGCAGTTCTTC. Amino acids: CASSPRTGSSYNEQFF.